Listed here are 8 T cell receptor beta chains from one sample, sequenced in a study of blood T cell repertoires in COVID-19. Libraries were prepared by immunoSEQ multiplex PCR; TCRdb keeps only in-frame clonotypes and omits some of them. Counted here are almost 200,000 clones, 85% occurring once; the ten biggest clones make up approximately 0.97%. The sample was peripheral blood. These receptors were taken from a man aged 60-69 years with COVID-19, enrolled during active disease.

V is TRBV29-1 and J is TRBJ2-1, with a possible D match to TRBD2 (5 bases). CDR3 size: 14 residues. V was pared by 5 bases and J by 6 bases, with 17 bases between. Germline loops: CDR1 SQVTM, CDR2 ANQGSEA. Here the CDR3 DNA reads TGCAGCGTTTTTTCCACCCTAGCTGCCAATGAGCAGTTCTTC. Amino acid sequence: CSVFSTLAANEQFF.

This chain connects TRBV30 to TRBJ1-5; possible D gene TRBD1, 6 bases. Germline V gene sequence: CDR1 GTSNPN, CDR2 SVGIG (reference sequence). There are 13 residues in the CDR3. V shed 4 bases and J shed 3 bases, with 10 bases lying between them. The CDR3 reads CAWTGAHNQPQHF. In DNA form, the CDR3 reads TGTGCCTGGACAGGGGCGCACAATCAGCCCCAGCATTTT.

The chain couples TRBV3-1 (or the pseudogene TRBV3-2) to TRBJ2-2; 7 nucleotides align to TRBD1. This CDR3 has 15 residues. In germline, CDR1 is LGHDT, CDR2 YNNKEL (reference sequence). Unmatched junction bases numbered 6, after V lost 5 bases and J lost 3 bases. The CDR3 region has the DNA TGTGCCAGCAGCAACCGGGACAGATACACCGGGGAGCTGTTTTTT. This gives the protein CASSNRDRYTGELFF.

The chain recombines TRBV20-1 with TRBJ1-4; D is unresolved. This CDR3 spans 13 amino acids. Looked up from germline, CDR1 is DFQATT and CDR2 is SNEGSKA (reference sequence). Deletions cut 3 bases from V and 8 bases from J, with 13 bases between. CDR3 nucleotide sequence: TGCAGTGCTAGTGGCAGGTTCCGCGAAAAACTGTTTTTT. This encodes CSASGRFREKLFF.

This clone appeared once. V gene TRBV2 combines with J gene TRBJ2-2; D is perhaps TRBD2 (5 bases). The V end lost 8 bases, the J end lost 1 base, and 11 bases lay between the germline ends. This CDR3 region has 14 residues. The germline V gene has CDR1 SNHLY and CDR2 FYNNEI. CDR3 sequence reads: CASRRGVNTGELFF. The DNA of the CDR3 is TGTGCCAGCCGCCGGGGAGTGAACACCGGGGAGCTGTTTTTT.

The chain links TRBV19 to TRBJ2-5, with unresolved D. CDR3 length: 17 amino acids. Trimming pared 4 bases from V and 0 bases from J, leaving 18 bases between. The germline gives CDR1 LNHDA, CDR2 SQIVND (reference sequence). The chain's CDR3 is CASSTTSDPRYQETQYF. The CDR3, as DNA: TGTGCCAGTAGTACGACATCTGACCCCAGGTACCAAGAGACCCAGTACTTC.

This clone was recorded only once. The rearrangement uses TRBV30 and TRBJ1-4, with 8 bases lining up with TRBD1. Germline CDR1 and CDR2: GTSNPN and SVGIG (reference sequence). The CDR3 has 14 amino acids. Unmatched junction bases numbered 2, after V lost 2 bases and J lost 3 bases. The CDR3 nucleotides read TGTGCCTGGAGTCGGGACAGGCCTAATGAAAAACTGTTTTTT. It is translated as CAWSRDRPNEKLFF.

The chain carries TRBV15 and TRBJ1-2; TRBD1 is a possible D gene (6 bases). The germline V gene encodes CDR1 LNHNV and CDR2 YYDKDF (reference sequence). V shed 5 bases and J shed 6 bases, with 7 bases lying between them. The CDR3 has 11 amino acids. The CDR3: CATSEGDGYTF. The CDR3 nucleotides are TGTGCCACCAGCGAGGGGGATGGCTACACCTTC.